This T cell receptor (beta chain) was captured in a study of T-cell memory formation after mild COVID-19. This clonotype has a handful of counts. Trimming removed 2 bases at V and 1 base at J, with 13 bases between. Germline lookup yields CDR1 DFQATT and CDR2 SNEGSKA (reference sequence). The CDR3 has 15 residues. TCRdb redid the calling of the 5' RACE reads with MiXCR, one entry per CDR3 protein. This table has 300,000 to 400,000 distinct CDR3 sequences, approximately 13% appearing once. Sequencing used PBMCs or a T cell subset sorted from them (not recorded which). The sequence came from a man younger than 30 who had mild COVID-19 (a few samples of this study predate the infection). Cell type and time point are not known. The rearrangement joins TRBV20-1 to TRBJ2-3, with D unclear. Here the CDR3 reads CSARSGPRGTDTQYF. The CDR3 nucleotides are TGCAGTGCTAGATCGGGCCCTCGGGGCACAGATACGCAGTATTTT.